These 9 T cell receptor beta chains came from one sample sequenced in a study of identical twins. TCRdb processed the 5' RACE reads anew with MiXCR; each CDR3 protein has one entry. Of around 490,000 distinct CDR3 sequences detected, roughly an eighth appear once; the ten largest clones hold more than 0.8%. The same sample was also studied in work on yellow fever vaccine responses in identical twins.

Sequencing used CD4+ T cells sorted from blood. These receptors were taken from a woman aged 18-30 years in good health.

In nucleotides, the CDR3 is TGTGCCAGCAGCTTAGCCCCCGGGGACAGTGAAAAACTGTTTTTT. Amino acids: CASSLAPGDSEKLFF. The genes are TRBV7-9 and TRBJ1-4, with 7 nucleotides matching TRBD1. The CDR3 spans 15 residues. Germline lookup yields CDR1 SEHNR and CDR2 FQNEAQ (reference sequence). Trimming removed 0 bases from V and 7 bases from J; junction bases left unmatched: 5.

The chain recombines TRBV20-1 with TRBJ2-2; possibly TRBD2 for D (6 bases). CDR1 is DFQATT and CDR2 is SNEGSKA in the germline V gene (reference sequence). This CDR3 contains 15 residues. The germline V and J ends were trimmed by 3 bases and 6 bases, with 17 bases remaining between them. The CDR3 loop is CSASRTGGTAGELFF. In DNA form, the CDR3 reads TGCAGTGCTAGTAGAACAGGCGGGACGGCCGGGGAGCTGTTTTTT.

The chain combines TRBV12-5 with TRBJ2-2; D possibly corresponds to TRBD2 (6 bases). The ends were cut back, 0 bases at V and 7 bases at J, with 12 bases in the middle. This CDR3 is 15 amino acids long. The germline V gene has CDR1 LGHNT and CDR2 FRNRAP. CDR3 in DNA: TGTGCTAGTGGTTTGGTTCGCCAGGGAGGCGGGGAGCTGTTTTTT. As protein: CASGLVRQGGGELFF.

The chain joins TRBV27 to TRBJ2-1; the D is unclear. Germline CDR1 and CDR2: MNHEY and SMNVEV (reference sequence). The CDR3 is 13 amino acids. Trimming took off 6 bases at V and 8 bases at J, with 14 bases between the two ends. CDR3 DNA: TGTGCCAGCAGATTCTCCCTCTCAGATGAGCAGTTCTTC. Its translation: CASRFSLSDEQFF.

The chain uses TRBV7-9 and TRBJ2-7; the D gene is possibly TRBD2 (5 bases). Germline V gene data show CDR1 as SEHNR and CDR2 as FQNEAQ (reference sequence). The CDR3 contains 14 residues. Trimming took off 0 bases at V and 2 bases at J, with 8 bases between the two ends. In nucleotides, the CDR3 is TGTGCCAGCAGCTTAGCAGAGGGAACCTACGAGCAGTACTTC. Protein: CASSLAEGTYEQYF.

There are a few counts of this clonotype. The chain recombines TRBV7-8 with TRBJ2-7; D may be TRBD1 (6 bases). This CDR3 has 14 amino acids. V was shortened by 5 bases and J by 4 bases, with 15 bases between the two germline ends. Germline CDR1 and CDR2: SGHVS and FQNEAQ. As DNA, the CDR3 is TGTGCCAGCAGCACCACAGGGATAGTGTACGAGCAGTACTTC. Amino acid sequence: CASSTTGIVYEQYF.

This clonotype was recorded at least ten times. The V gene is TRBV29-1, the J gene TRBJ2-1, with D possibly being TRBD2 (6 bases). V gave up 7 bases and J gave up 4 bases, with 11 bases separating them. CDR1 and CDR2 from the germline V gene are SQVTM and ANQGSEA. CDR3 length equals 12 residues. The CDR3 region has the DNA TGCAGCGGTCGGGACTTGTACAATGAGCAGTTCTTC. Its translation is CSGRDLYNEQFF.

The chain carries TRBV27 and TRBJ2-6, with D unresolved. Deletions cut 7 bases from V and 0 bases from J, with 10 bases between. The CDR3 consists of 15 residues. Germline V lookup: CDR1 MNHEY, CDR2 SMNVEV (reference sequence). The CDR3 DNA reads TGTGCCAGCAATAATCTTGGCTCTGGGGCCAACGTCCTGACTTTC. Amino acid sequence: CASNNLGSGANVLTF.

This sequence joins TRBV7-3 and TRBJ2-5; possibly TRBD2 for D (7 bases). CDR1 is SGHTA and CDR2 is FQGTGA in the germline V gene. V lost 3 bases to trimming and J lost 5 bases, with 13 bases between them. This CDR3 spans 14 amino acids. CDR3 sequence: CASSLGGTYETQYF. The CDR3 nucleotides read TGTGCCAGCAGCTTGGGAGGGACATATGAGACCCAGTACTTC.